The 30 T cell receptor beta chains below all came from one sample that was sequenced in a study of control samples from healthy donors and cancer patients. Measured with immunoSEQ multiplex PCR; TCRdb has only the in-frame clones, and not every one. Altogether 80,000 or so clones are present, around 94% being singletons, with the ten largest covering around 6.5%. Sequencing was done on a sample of blood. The origin of the receptors is a woman between 40 and 50 years old in good health.

The chain uses TRBV27 and TRBJ2-6, with D possibly being TRBD1 (6 bases). V was shortened by 3 bases and J by 2 bases, with 8 bases between the two germline ends. Germline CDR1 and CDR2: MNHEY and SMNVEV (reference sequence). CDR3 size: 15 residues. The CDR3 DNA reads TGTGCCAGCAGTTTCTGGGGGCCTGGGGCCAACGTCCTGACTTTC. This encodes CASSFWGPGANVLTF.

V is TRBV7-2 and J is TRBJ2-3; no firm D call. Trimming took 1 base from V and 6 from J, leaving 14 bases between them. Germline V gene lookup returns CDR1 SGHTA and CDR2 FQGNSA. This CDR3 contains 15 residues. The DNA of the CDR3 is TGTGCCAGCAGCTTAGTTGGGGATATTGCGGATACGCAGTATTTT. Amino acids: CASSLVGDIADTQYF.

This chain's CDR3 is CASRGTGNNEQFF. The CDR3 coding sequence is TGTGCCAGCAGGGGGACAGGGAACAATGAGCAGTTCTTC. The rearrangement joins TRBV6-4 to TRBJ2-1, with 9 positions matching TRBD1. The CDR3 sequence is 13 residues long. Trimming cost V 6 bases and J 5 bases; bases outside gene matches: 2. Per the germline V gene, CDR1 is MRHNA and CDR2 is SNTAGT.

The CDR3 loop reads CASSVPGAISYEQYF. CDR3 coding DNA: TGTGCCAGCAGTGTTCCAGGGGCGATCTCCTACGAGCAGTACTTC. The gene calls are TRBV27 and TRBJ2-7, with a weak D call TRBD1 (6 bases). Germline V gene sequence: CDR1 MNHEY, CDR2 SMNVEV (reference sequence). V was trimmed by 5 bases and J by 0 bases, leaving 14 bases between them. CDR3 length: 15 amino acids.

The chain carries TRBV7-9 and TRBJ1-5; D remains unclear. The CDR3 is 13 amino acids. Germline CDR1 SEHNR, CDR2 FQNEAQ (reference sequence). The V and J ends lost 1 base and 5 bases respectively, with 6 bases between them. CDR3 region: CASSLGRDQPQHF. CDR3 coding DNA: TGTGCCAGCAGCTTAGGAAGGGATCAGCCCCAGCATTTT.

The V gene is TRBV28, the J gene TRBJ2-7; D uncertain. The CDR3 has 14 amino acids. V lost 6 bases and J lost 5, with 17 bases in between. Per germline, CDR1 MDHEN and CDR2 SYDVKM. The CDR3 loop reads CASSLPRTSHEQYF. The DNA of the CDR3 is TGTGCCAGCAGCCTCCCGAGGACGTCTCACGAGCAGTACTTC.

The chain combines TRBV12-3 or TRBV12-4 with TRBJ1-2; D remains unclear. V lost 5 bases and J lost 8, with 12 bases in between. This CDR3 region has 12 residues. The CDR3 coding sequence is TGTGCCAGCAGTACGGACGGCCTGGGCTACACCTTC. It encodes CASSTDGLGYTF.

This clone appeared once. This CDR3 reads CASSELTSGNNEQFF. The CDR3 bases are TGCGCCAGCAGCGAATTGACTAGCGGGAACAATGAGCAGTTCTTC. The rearrangement links TRBV10-1 to TRBJ2-1; 11 bases fit TRBD2. Unmatched junction bases numbered 6, after V lost 6 bases and J lost 5 bases. The CDR3 is made up of 15 amino acids. Germline V CDR1 and CDR2: WNHNN, SYGVQD (reference sequence).

The J gene is TRBJ2-1, the V gene TRBV12-5; D is ambiguous. Per germline, CDR1 LGHNT and CDR2 FRNRAP. The CDR3 spans 16 residues. The V gene lost 6 bases and the J gene lost 0 bases, with 15 bases spanning the gap. The CDR3 bases are TGTGCTAGTGGCCTAAATCTTGGAAGCTCCTACAATGAGCAGTTCTTC. It codes for CASGLNLGSSYNEQFF.

The chain couples TRBV5-1 to TRBJ1-4, with 8 bases fitting TRBD1. Looked up from germline, CDR1 is SGHRS and CDR2 is YFSETQ. The CDR3 totals 16 residues. Germline trimming cut 1 base from V and 3 bases from J; bases unmatched to any gene: 5. This CDR3 is CASSLRPRGPNEKLFF. The CDR3 bases are TGCGCCAGCAGCTTGCGGCCCAGGGGGCCTAATGAAAAACTGTTTTTT.

This chain links TRBV29-1 with TRBJ2-5; 7 nucleotides align to TRBD1. The CDR3 has 14 amino acids. V lost 2 bases, J lost 4 bases, and 7 bases stayed unmatched. Germline values: CDR1 SQVTM, CDR2 ANQGSEA. As DNA, the CDR3 is TGCAGCGTTGAACGACAGGGTTCTGGAGAGACCCAGTACTTC. This encodes CSVERQGSGETQYF.

The rearrangement uses TRBV5-4 and TRBJ2-7; 8 nucleotides agree with TRBD2. The trim removed 3 bases at V and 3 bases at J, leaving 5 bases unmatched. CDR1 SGHNT and CDR2 YYREEE come from the germline V gene (reference sequence). There are 14 residues in the CDR3. For the CDR3, the DNA is TGTGCCAGCAGCTCTTCAGCGGGGGACTACGAGCAGTACTTC. It translates to CASSSSAGDYEQYF.

The chain links TRBV6-5 to TRBJ1-1; D unresolved. Trimming removed 0 bases at V and 0 bases at J, with 8 bases between. From germline, CDR1 is MNHEY and CDR2 SVGAGI. This CDR3 comprises 15 residues. CDR3 sequence reads: CASSYSTRLNTEAFF. Written as DNA, the CDR3 is TGTGCCAGCAGTTACTCTACACGGCTGAACACTGAAGCTTTCTTT.

The count of this clone is one. The CDR3 spells CASSTLAGYEQYF. The CDR3 nucleotides are TGTGCCAGCAGTACCCTAGCGGGGTACGAGCAGTACTTC. The chain couples TRBV25-1 to TRBJ2-7; 9 bases line up with TRBD2. The V segment lost 5 bases and the J segment 4 bases; nucleotides outside the gene matches: 3. Germline V lookup: CDR1 MGHDK, CDR2 SYGVNS. There are 13 residues in the CDR3.

As to this clone: The junction departs from the called germline gene at one end, perhaps through a read error. This chain links TRBV5-8 with TRBJ1-3; D not certain. The CDR3 has 13 amino acids. The germline V gene has CDR1 SGHTS and CDR2 YDEGEE. The CDR3 here is CASILAGGNTIYF. The CDR3 DNA reads TGTGCCAGCATCTTGGCGGGTGGAAACACCATATATTTT.

In this sample, this clone turned up once. V is TRBV9 and J is TRBJ2-7; 9 bases align to TRBD1. The CDR3 contains 15 residues. CDR1 is SGDLS and CDR2 is YYNGEE in the germline V gene. V lost 4 bases, J lost 6 bases, and 11 bases stayed unmatched. The CDR3 reads CASSPLQGARAEQYF. The CDR3 DNA reads TGTGCCAGCAGCCCACTACAGGGGGCGCGTGCCGAGCAGTACTTC.

This sequence joins TRBV24-1 and TRBJ1-1; D is uncertain. CDR3 length: 15 residues. V lost 4 bases, J lost 0 bases, and 11 bases lay in between. Germline V gene data show CDR1 as KGHDR and CDR2 as SFDVKD. CDR3 residues: CATSDHGDLNTEAFF. The CDR3 DNA follows: TGTGCCACCAGTGACCATGGAGATCTGAACACTGAAGCTTTCTTT.

This chain uses TRBV23-1 with TRBJ1-5; D is uncertain. TRBV23-1 is known as an ORF, though its function is uncertain. The CDR3 totals 16 residues. Trimming left V 3 bases short and J 4 bases short, with 16 bases between. The DNA of the CDR3 is TGCGCCAGCAGTCACCCTCGGTGGGCGCGAAATCAGCCCCAGCATTTT. This codes for CASSHPRWARNQPQHF.

The chain links TRBV6-5 to TRBJ2-7; the match to TRBD1 covers 9 bases. Germline CDR1 reads MNHEY; CDR2 reads SVGAGI. Unmatched junction bases numbered 9, after V lost 5 bases and J lost 4 bases. This CDR3 spans 15 amino acids. The CDR3 DNA reads as TGTGCCAGCAGTCAGGGGACAGGGCTGCTTTACGAGCAGTACTTC. Protein: CASSQGTGLLYEQYF.

J is TRBJ1-1 and V is TRBV11-3; tentatively, D is TRBD1 (5 bases). CDR1 and CDR2 (germline): SGHNT, YENEEA. V was trimmed by 0 bases and J by 3 bases, leaving 11 bases between them. The CDR3 has 15 amino acids. The DNA for the CDR3 is TGTGCCAGCAGCTTAGATGGGACCGGACACACTGAAGCTTTCTTT. Translation gives CASSLDGTGHTEAFF.

The J gene is TRBJ1-2, the V gene TRBV19, with D unresolved. V lost 8 bases and J lost 4, with 14 bases in between. The CDR3 has 13 residues. Germline values: CDR1 LNHDA, CDR2 SQIVND (reference sequence). CDR3 in amino acids: CASSPLGRYGYTF. CDR3 nucleotides: TGTGCCAGTTCCCCCCTGGGTCGCTATGGCTACACCTTC.

The J gene is TRBJ2-7, the V gene TRBV5-1; 9 bases align to TRBD2. Germline V CDR1 and CDR2: SGHRS, YFSETQ. The trim removed 4 bases at V and 4 bases at J, leaving 6 bases unmatched. CDR3 length equals 14 residues. The CDR3 sequence is CASSVGSGGYEQYF. The CDR3 DNA is TGCGCCAGCAGCGTCGGGAGCGGGGGGTACGAGCAGTACTTC.

This clone was seen a single time. The chain links TRBV11-2 to TRBJ1-3; D call uncertain. Germline V lookup: CDR1 SGHAT, CDR2 FQNNGV. The germline V and J ends were trimmed by 1 base and 4 bases, with 8 bases remaining between them. CDR3 length equals 14 residues. In DNA, the CDR3 is TGTGCCAGCAGCTTAGGTGGAGAAGGAAACACCATATATTTT. It is translated as CASSLGGEGNTIYF.

CDR3 in amino acids: CASSQGFSRELFF. As DNA, the CDR3 is TGTGCCAGCAGCCAGGGTTTTTCCAGGGAGCTGTTTTTT. The chain has TRBV3-1 (or the pseudogene TRBV3-2) and TRBJ2-2; no clear D. The V end lost 3 bases, the J end lost 9 bases, and 11 bases lay between the germline ends. CDR1 is LGHDT, CDR2 YNNKEL, per germline (reference sequence). The CDR3 length is 13 residues.

The gene calls are TRBV24-1 and TRBJ2-5, with a possible D match to TRBD1 (6 bases). Trimming shortened V by 0 bases and J by 6 bases, and 13 bases separated the two germline ends. Germline lookup yields CDR1 KGHDR and CDR2 SFDVKD. The CDR3 extends over 15 amino acids. The CDR3 reads CATSDLDGGTKTQYF. CDR3 nucleotide sequence: TGTGCCACCAGTGATTTGGATGGGGGCACTAAGACCCAGTACTTC.

This clone was seen just once. The rearrangement links TRBV5-4 to TRBJ1-1, with D perhaps TRBD1 (5 bases). The CDR3 loop spans 13 amino acids. CDR1 and CDR2 (germline): SGHNT, YYREEE (reference sequence). V dropped 0 bases and J dropped 6 bases, with 9 bases sitting between them. The CDR3 nucleotides are TGTGCCAGCAGCTTGGGAGGGACGGCTGAAGCTTTCTTT. Amino acid sequence: CASSLGGTAEAFF.

This sequence joins TRBV10-3 and TRBJ1-1; D might be TRBD1 (6 bases). V lost 8 bases to trimming and J lost 6 bases, with 22 bases between them. CDR3 size: 15 residues. Germline-derived CDR1 and CDR2 are ENHRY and SYGVKD. DNA for the CDR3: TGTGCCATCCGACCCACAGGGAACGAAAGGGCTGAAGCTTTCTTT. Its translation: CAIRPTGNERAEAFF.

J is TRBJ2-1 and V is TRBV4-2; D not certain. The V end lost 2 bases, the J end lost 6 bases, and 5 bases lay between the germline ends. Germline V gene lookup returns CDR1 LGHNA and CDR2 YNFKEQ. The CDR3 is 12 residues long. As DNA, the CDR3 is TGTGCCAGCAGCCAATCATCCAATGAGCAGTTCTTC. As protein: CASSQSSNEQFF.

The chain links TRBV6-1 to TRBJ1-2; D gene uncertain. V lost 3 bases to trimming and J lost 0 bases, with 8 bases between them. The CDR3 runs to 14 residues. The germline V gene encodes CDR1 MNHNS and CDR2 SASEGT. This CDR3 is CASSDVAANYGYTF. The CDR3 region has the DNA TGTGCCAGCAGTGATGTAGCTGCTAACTATGGCTACACCTTC.

This chain connects TRBV5-6 to TRBJ2-3, with D perhaps TRBD2 (6 bases). Germline CDR1 and CDR2: SGHDT and YYEEEE. This CDR3 is 16 amino acids long. The germline V and J ends were trimmed by 4 bases and 2 bases, with 17 bases remaining between them. CDR3 in DNA: TGTGCCAGCAGCCGCAGGGTGCGGGGAAACACAGATACGCAGTATTTT. Protein product: CASSRRVRGNTDTQYF.